The rows below give T cell receptor beta chains drawn from one sample of a study of cytomegalovirus exposure and HLA in healthy donors. Method: immunoSEQ multiplex PCR; TCRdb's copy keeps in-frame clones and lacks some. Its table records approximately 200,000 clones. Sequences were obtained from PBMCs. The receptors derive from a boy aged 10-17 years in good health and CMV-seronegative. The CDR3 runs from the conserved cysteine through the conserved F or W. Each record gives: V gene, CDR3 protein.

v_gene: TRBV5-6; CDR3aa: CASSLAKNLPLHF
v_gene: TRBV7-3; CDR3aa: CASSLSGTSLAGELFF
v_gene: TRBV10-3; CDR3aa: CAISRTGQGIYEKLFF
v_gene: TRBV11-2; CDR3aa: CASSLDHDTTDTQYF
v_gene: TRBV6-5; CDR3aa: CASSRTGSTDTQYF
v_gene: TRBV29-1; CDR3aa: CSVEGQGLNGYTF
v_gene: TRBV10-2; CDR3aa: CASLNNGGFSSYEQYF
v_gene: TRBV4-1; CDR3aa: CASSQGGGVAKNIQYF
v_gene: TRBV5-1; CDR3aa: CASSYSGGSDNEQFF
v_gene: TRBV9; CDR3aa: CASSYSGGVETQYF
v_gene: TRBV6-5; CDR3aa: CASSFTPGTGYSPLHF
v_gene: TRBV19; CDR3aa: CASSFGLTYEQYF
v_gene: TRBV7-3; CDR3aa: CASSAVGTSYNEQFF
v_gene: TRBV12-5; CDR3aa: CASVVADYNSPLHF
v_gene: TRBV5-4; CDR3aa: CASSTPPRGTGGETQYF
v_gene: TRBV5-1; CDR3aa: CASSDGNLNTEAFF
v_gene: TRBV18; CDR3aa: CASSPGLGVERYTF
v_gene: TRBV7-6; CDR3aa: CASSLAIQGALSYEQYF
v_gene: TRBV13; CDR3aa: CASSLARRGSSYNEQFF
v_gene: TRBV5-8; CDR3aa: CASSTPAGTQYF
v_gene: TRBV6-6; CDR3aa: CASIAGGRETQYF
v_gene: TRBV18; CDR3aa: CASSPEAGEQFF
v_gene: TRBV6-5; CDR3aa: CASSSATNTEAFF
v_gene: TRBV5-1; CDR3aa: CASSLEAARDTEAFF
v_gene: TRBV11-1; CDR3aa: CASSLSASVLSYGYTF
v_gene: TRBV6-5; CDR3aa: CASSYSGQGDSPLHF
v_gene: TRBV28; CDR3aa: CASHNRDHQHF
v_gene: TRBV7-2; CDR3aa: CASSRPSGGLSGELFF
v_gene: TRBV9; CDR3aa: CASSVGNTDDGYTF
v_gene: TRBV6-5; CDR3aa: CASSYSRQGALNEQFF
v_gene: TRBV16; CDR3aa: CASSAGQGAGDYGYTF
v_gene: TRBV6-6; CDR3aa: CASSYSDRGEAFF
v_gene: TRBV9; CDR3aa: CASSPWPGQRNQIYEQYF
v_gene: TRBV11-2; CDR3aa: CASSLVTSSTDTQYF
v_gene: TRBV7-2; CDR3aa: CASSSTGTGAYEQYF
v_gene: TRBV5-1; CDR3aa: CASSHPGGQETQYF
v_gene: TRBV4-3; CDR3aa: CASSTQPGTGYAAFF
v_gene: TRBV7-9; CDR3aa: CASSSSGGGATDHYEQYF
v_gene: TRBV23-1; CDR3aa: CASSQRVQGEYYEQYF
v_gene: TRBV11-2; CDR3aa: CASKIGGAGTDTQYF